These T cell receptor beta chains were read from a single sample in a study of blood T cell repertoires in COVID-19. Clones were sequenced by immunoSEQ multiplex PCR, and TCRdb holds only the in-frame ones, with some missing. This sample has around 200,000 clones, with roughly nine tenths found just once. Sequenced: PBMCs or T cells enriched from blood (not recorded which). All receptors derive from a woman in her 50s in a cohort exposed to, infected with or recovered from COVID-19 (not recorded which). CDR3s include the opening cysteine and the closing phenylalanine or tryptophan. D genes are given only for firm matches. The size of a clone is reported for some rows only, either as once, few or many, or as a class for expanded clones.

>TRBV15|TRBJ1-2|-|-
CATSRDVTVYGYTF
TGTGCCACCAGCAGAGATGTAACAGTCTATGGCTACACCTTC
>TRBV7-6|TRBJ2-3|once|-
CASSPGLGDTQYF
TGTGCCAGCAGCCCCGGTCTTGGAGATACGCAGTATTTT
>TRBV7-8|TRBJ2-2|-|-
CASTLEVGELFF
TGTGCCAGCACTCTCGAGGTCGGGGAGCTGTTTTTT
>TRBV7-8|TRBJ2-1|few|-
CASSLRRDNEQFF
TGTGCCAGCAGCTTAAGGAGAGACAATGAGCAGTTCTTC
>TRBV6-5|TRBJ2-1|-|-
CASHRGAEQFF
TGTGCCAGCCACCGGGGTGCTGAGCAGTTCTTC
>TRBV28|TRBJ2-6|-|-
CASSLSGTNPTRANVLTF
TGTGCCAGCAGTTTATCGGGGACAAATCCCACCCGGGCCAACGTCCTGACTTTC
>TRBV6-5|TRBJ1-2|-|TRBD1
CASSYFLDRGRVGYTF
TGTGCCAGCAGTTACTTCCTGGACAGGGGGCGGGTTGGCTACACCTTC
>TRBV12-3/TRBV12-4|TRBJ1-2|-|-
CASSFWGDGYTF
TGTGCCAGCAGTTTCTGGGGAGATGGCTACACCTTC
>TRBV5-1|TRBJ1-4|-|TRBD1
CASSSGQAVVANEKLFF
TGCGCCAGCAGCTCCGGACAGGCTGTCGTTGCTAATGAAAAACTGTTTTTT
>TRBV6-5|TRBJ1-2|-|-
CATSRGIYGYTF
TGTGCCACGAGCCGGGGTATCTATGGCTACACCTTC
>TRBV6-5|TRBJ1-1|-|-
CASSYSRGTEAFF
TGTGCCAGCAGTTACTCGCGAGGGACTGAAGCTTTCTTT
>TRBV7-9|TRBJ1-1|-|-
CASSLGATEAFF
TGTGCCAGCAGCTTAGGGGCAACTGAAGCTTTCTTT
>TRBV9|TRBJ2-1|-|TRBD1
CASSRQGAHNEQFF
TGTGCCAGCAGTCGACAGGGGGCCCACAATGAGCAGTTCTTC
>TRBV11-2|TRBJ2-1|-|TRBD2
CASSLLLAGGFNEQFF
TGTGCCAGCAGCCTCCTACTAGCGGGGGGGTTCAATGAGCAGTTCTTC
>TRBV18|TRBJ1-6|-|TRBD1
CASSRSTGGQENSPLHF
TGTGCCAGCTCACGTTCGACAGGGGGCCAGGAGAATTCACCCCTCCACTTT
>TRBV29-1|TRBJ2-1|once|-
CSVARSGIPNEQFF
TGCAGCGTTGCACGGTCAGGGATACCCAATGAGCAGTTCTTC
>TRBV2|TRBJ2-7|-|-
CASSGLPTSYEQYF
TGTGCCAGCTCTGGGCTCCCTACCTCCTACGAGCAGTACTTC
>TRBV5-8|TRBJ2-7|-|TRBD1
CASSRGQIYEQYF
TGTGCCAGCAGCCGGGGACAGATCTACGAGCAGTACTTC
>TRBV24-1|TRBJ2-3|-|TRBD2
CATSESGGAPDTQYF
TGTGCCACCAGTGAAAGCGGGGGGGCCCCAGATACGCAGTATTTT
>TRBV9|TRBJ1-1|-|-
CASSPQLDWWAFF
TGTGCCAGCAGCCCCCAGTTAGACTGGTGGGCTTTCTTT
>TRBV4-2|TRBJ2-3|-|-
CASSQDKGSRGAGATDTQYF
TGTGCCAGCAGCCAAGACAAGGGCTCTAGGGGGGCGGGGGCCACAGATACGCAGTATTTT
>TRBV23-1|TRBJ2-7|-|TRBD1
CASSPLRDRGLIPHYEQYF
TGCGCCAGCAGTCCTCTCAGGGACAGGGGGCTGATACCCCACTACGAGCAGTACTTC
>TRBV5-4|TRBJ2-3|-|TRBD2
CASSPAGERGVSDTQYF
TGTGCCAGCAGCCCTGCTGGGGAGCGGGGGGTCTCAGATACGCAGTATTTT
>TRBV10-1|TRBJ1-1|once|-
CASRATENTEAFF
TGCGCCAGCAGAGCCACAGAGAACACTGAAGCTTTCTTT
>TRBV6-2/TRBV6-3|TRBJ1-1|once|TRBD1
CASSPTSDRGPRGTEAFF
TGTGCCAGCAGCCCGACATCCGACAGGGGGCCGCGAGGGACTGAAGCTTTCTTT
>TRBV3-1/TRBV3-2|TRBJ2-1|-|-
CASRHARGNEQFF
TGTGCCAGCAGACATGCAAGGGGCAATGAGCAGTTCTTC
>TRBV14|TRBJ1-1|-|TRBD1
CASSQAPGQGETEAFF
TGTGCCAGCAGCCAAGCACCTGGACAGGGAGAGACTGAAGCTTTCTTT
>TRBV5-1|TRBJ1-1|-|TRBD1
CASRNTGGTEAFF
TGCGCCAGCAGGAACACAGGGGGCACTGAAGCTTTCTTT
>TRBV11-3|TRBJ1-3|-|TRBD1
CASSAGTGKGNTIYF
TGTGCCAGCAGCGCAGGGACAGGGAAAGGAAACACCATATATTTT